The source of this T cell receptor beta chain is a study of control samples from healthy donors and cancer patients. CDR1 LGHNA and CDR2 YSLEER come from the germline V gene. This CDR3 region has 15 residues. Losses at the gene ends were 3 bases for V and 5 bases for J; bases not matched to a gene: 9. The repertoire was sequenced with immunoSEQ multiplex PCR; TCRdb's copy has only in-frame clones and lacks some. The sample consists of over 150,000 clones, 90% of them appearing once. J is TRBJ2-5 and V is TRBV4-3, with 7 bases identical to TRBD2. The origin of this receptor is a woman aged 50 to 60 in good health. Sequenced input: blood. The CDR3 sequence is CASSHLAAGGETQYF. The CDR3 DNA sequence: TGCGCCAGCAGCCACTTAGCGGCCGGGGGGGAGACCCAGTACTTC.